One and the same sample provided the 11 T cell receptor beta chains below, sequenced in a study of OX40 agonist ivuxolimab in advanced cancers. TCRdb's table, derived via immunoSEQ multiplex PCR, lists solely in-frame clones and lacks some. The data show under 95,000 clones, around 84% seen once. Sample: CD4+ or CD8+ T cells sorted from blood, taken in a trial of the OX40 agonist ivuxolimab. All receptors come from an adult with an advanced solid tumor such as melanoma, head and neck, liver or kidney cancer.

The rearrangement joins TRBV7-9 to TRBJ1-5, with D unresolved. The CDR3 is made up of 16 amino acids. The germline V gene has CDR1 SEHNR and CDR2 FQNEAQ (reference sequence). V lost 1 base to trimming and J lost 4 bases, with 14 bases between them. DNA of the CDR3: TGTGCCAGCAGCTTAGAGGCAGGCTCCTTTAATCAGCCCCAGCATTTT. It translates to CASSLEAGSFNQPQHF.

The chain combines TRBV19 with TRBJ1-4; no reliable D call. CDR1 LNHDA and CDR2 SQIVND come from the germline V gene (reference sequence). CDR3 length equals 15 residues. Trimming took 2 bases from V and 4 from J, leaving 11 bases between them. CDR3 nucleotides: TGTGCCAGTAGTATACAAGGGTCCGGTAATGAAAAACTGTTTTTT. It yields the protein CASSIQGSGNEKLFF.

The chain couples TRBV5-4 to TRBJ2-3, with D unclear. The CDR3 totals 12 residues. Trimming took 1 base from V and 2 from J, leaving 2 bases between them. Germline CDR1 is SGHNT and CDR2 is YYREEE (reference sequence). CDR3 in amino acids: CASSLNTDTQYF. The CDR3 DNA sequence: TGTGCCAGCAGCTTGAACACAGATACGCAGTATTTT.

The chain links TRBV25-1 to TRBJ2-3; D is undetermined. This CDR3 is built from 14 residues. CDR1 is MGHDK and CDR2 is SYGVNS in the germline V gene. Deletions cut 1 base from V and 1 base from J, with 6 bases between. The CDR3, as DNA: TGTGCCAGCAGTGAATTAAGCGGCACAGATACGCAGTATTTT. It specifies CASSELSGTDTQYF. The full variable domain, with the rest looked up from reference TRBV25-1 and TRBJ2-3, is EADIYQTPRYLVIGTGKKITLECSQTMGHDKMYWYQQDPGMELHLIHYSYGVNSTEKGDLSSESTVSRIRTEHFPLTLESARPSHTSQYLCASSELSGTDTQYFGPGTRLTVL.

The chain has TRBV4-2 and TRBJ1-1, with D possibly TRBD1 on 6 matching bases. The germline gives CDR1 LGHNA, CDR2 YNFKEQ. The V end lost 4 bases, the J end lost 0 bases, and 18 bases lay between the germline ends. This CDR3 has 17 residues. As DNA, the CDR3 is TGTGCCAGCAGCCCCTCTGGCAGGGGCACCTTGAACACTGAAGCTTTCTTT. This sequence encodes CASSPSGRGTLNTEAFF.

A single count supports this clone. In nucleotides, the CDR3 is TGCAGCGTTGATAGGCAGGGGGAGACCCAGTACTTC. It codes for CSVDRQGETQYF. This rearrangement joins TRBV29-1 to TRBJ2-5; D is perhaps TRBD1 (6 bases). The CDR3 is 12 amino acids. The germline V gene encodes CDR1 SQVTM and CDR2 ANQGSEA. The germline V and J ends were trimmed by 3 bases and 5 bases, with 10 bases remaining between them.

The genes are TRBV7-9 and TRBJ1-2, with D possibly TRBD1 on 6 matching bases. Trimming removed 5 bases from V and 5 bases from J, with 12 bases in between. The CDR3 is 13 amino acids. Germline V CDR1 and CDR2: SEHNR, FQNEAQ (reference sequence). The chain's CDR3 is CASSPGQIYGYTF. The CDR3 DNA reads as TGTGCCAGCAGCCCCGGACAGATTTATGGCTACACCTTC.

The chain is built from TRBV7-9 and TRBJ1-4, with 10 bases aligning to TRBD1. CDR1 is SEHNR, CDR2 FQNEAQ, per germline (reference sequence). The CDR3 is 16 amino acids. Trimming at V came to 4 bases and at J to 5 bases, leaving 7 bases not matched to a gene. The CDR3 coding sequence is TGTGCCAGCAGCTGGGGACAGGGGTTAGAAAATGAAAAACTGTTTTTT. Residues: CASSWGQGLENEKLFF. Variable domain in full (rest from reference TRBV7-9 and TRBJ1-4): DTGVSQNPRHKITKRGQNVTFRCDPISEHNRLYWYRQTLGQGPEFLTYFQNEAQLEKSRLLSDRFSAERPKGSFSTLEIQRTEQGDSAMYLCASSWGQGLENEKLFFGSGTQLSVL.

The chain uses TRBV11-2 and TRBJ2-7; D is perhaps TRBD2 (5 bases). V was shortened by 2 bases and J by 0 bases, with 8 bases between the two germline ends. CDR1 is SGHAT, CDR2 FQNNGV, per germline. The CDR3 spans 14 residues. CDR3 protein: CASSLTGSSYEQYF. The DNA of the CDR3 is TGTGCCAGCAGCTTAACGGGATCCTCCTACGAGCAGTACTTC.

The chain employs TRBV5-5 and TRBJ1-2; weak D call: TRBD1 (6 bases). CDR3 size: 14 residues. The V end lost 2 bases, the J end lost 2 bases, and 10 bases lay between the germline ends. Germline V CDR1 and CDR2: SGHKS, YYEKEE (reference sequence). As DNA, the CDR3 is TGTGCCAGCAGCTTCGGGGGCGAGAACTATGGCTACACCTTC. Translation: CASSFGGENYGYTF.

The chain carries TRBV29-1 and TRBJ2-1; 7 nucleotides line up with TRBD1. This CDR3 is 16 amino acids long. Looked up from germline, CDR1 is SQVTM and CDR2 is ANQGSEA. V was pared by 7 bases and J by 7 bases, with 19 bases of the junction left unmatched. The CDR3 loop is CSAPQDRLEGRNEQFF. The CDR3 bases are TGCAGCGCCCCACAGGACAGGTTAGAAGGGCGGAATGAGCAGTTCTTC.